This TCR beta chain was profiled in a study of regulatory T cells in long-lasting Graves disease. On the study more broadly: Antithyroid drugs had been taken under 3 months by newly diagnosed Graves' patients. Study-wide points: Persistent disease preferred TRBV28, TRBJ1-2 and TRBJ2-5; new disease, TRBV20-1 and TRBJ2-1.

There are 14 residues in the CDR3. J gave up 3 bases and V 6 bases, and 4 bases lay outside the gene matches. For TCR beta, libraries came from iRepertoire HTBI primers and Arm-PCR of CDR3 regions. TCRdb reprocessed the multiplex PCR reads via MiXCR and lists one record per CDR3 protein. The sample includes approximately 250,000 distinct CDR3 sequences, around 18% seen only once; the top ten take less than 25%. Indicated time point: newly diagnosed GD, antithyroid drugs for less than 3 months. PBMCs were the source of the RNA used for TCR sequencing. This clonotype was counted many times. The antigen is undetermined.

This sequence originates from a female donor with Graves disease. The chain joins TRBV12-3 or TRBV12-4 to TRBJ2-3; 9 nucleotides match TRBD1. The specimen comprised peripheral blood mononuclear cells (PBMCs), sampled at new diagnosis, from a patient treated with antithyroid drugs. This chain's CDR3 is CASRRDRETDTQYF. CDR3 nucleotides: TGTGCCAGCAGGCGGGACAGGGAGACAGATACGCAGTATTTT.